This record concerns one T cell receptor beta chain sequence. Its antigen is not known. The template for TCR beta VDJ and CDR3 sequence profiling was genomic DNA. MiXCR was run by TCRdb on the reads, yielding one entry per CDR3 protein. The table has 150,000 to 200,000 distinct CDR3 sequences, less than 60% seen once. These data are taken from a study of CD8+CD57+ T cells in acquired aplastic anemia. Study summary: When averaged, DNA from sorted CD4+ and CD8+ cells came to 3 to 4 ug.

Patients sequenced had flow cytometry evidence of CD8+CD57+ cell expansion. There was no therapy given to any patient before the blood sampling took place. Notes on the study in general: Patients and controls had in common twenty-nine CD8+ CDR3 sequences. Any difference that existed in CD8+ Simpson's diversity between patients and controls was not significant.

The junction had 6 bases not matched to a gene; V was cut back by 0 bases and J by 2 bases. The germline CDR1 and CDR2 sequences are SGHRS and YFSETQ. This CDR3 has 17 amino acids. The source is a human donor with aplastic anemia. Sequencing was carried out using sorted CD4+, CD8+, or CD8+CD57+ T cells (not recorded which) from PBMCs. This sequence joins TRBV5-1 and TRBJ2-7, with TRBD2 matching over 12 bases. DNA for the CDR3: TGCGCCAGCAGCTTGGGGCTAGCGGGAGGGTCCGCCTACGAGCAGTACTTC. Its protein is CASSLGLAGGSAYEQYF.